This record concerns one TCR beta chain sequence. Its target is not known. The junction departs from the called germline gene at one end, perhaps through a read error. It was with a sample-barcoded 5' primer and a J-beta primer mix that a second PCR of roughly 6 to 12 cycles was run. One entry per CDR3 protein results from TCRdb running MiXCR on the 5' RACE reads. The sample gives roughly 1.9 million distinct CDR3 sequences, approximately 40% of which show up once; roughly 24% is in the top ten. The sample is drawn from a study of blood T cells in healthy people across ages. Study-wide results and limits: Naive and antigen-experienced cells could not be conclusively compared, given unsorted PBMCs.

The CDR3 loop spans 16 amino acids. This chain links TRBV12-3 or TRBV12-4 with TRBJ1-2; 7 bases agree with TRBD1. The sequenced material came from blood. This sequence originates from a human donor in good health. The CDR3, as DNA: TGTGCCGGCAGTTCTCTCAGGGGGATGTCAACGGGGGGCTACACCTTC. It is translated as CAGSSLRGMSTGGYTF.